This T cell receptor (beta chain) was sequenced during a study of T-cell memory formation after mild COVID-19. Findings and limits, study-wide: A balance of CD4 and CD8 characterized clones contracting day 15 to 85, whereas later expanders leaned CD4+.

Via MiXCR, TCRdb re-called the 5' RACE reads, giving one row per CDR3 protein. The data contain about 110,000 distinct CDR3 sequences, 15% to 20% of them singletons. About this clonotype itself: The antigen is not known.

Sequenced input: PBMCs or a T cell subset sorted from them (not recorded which). The sequence was obtained from a man younger than 30 who had mild COVID-19 (a few samples of this study predate the infection). Cell type and time point are not known.

CDR3 nucleotide sequence: TGTGCCAGCAGCTTATTCACTGAAGCTTTCTTT. Amino acid sequence: CASSLFTEAFF. The chain uses TRBV7-9 and TRBJ1-1; D gene uncertain. Trimming left V 2 bases short and J 4 bases short, with 2 bases between. Germline V gene data show CDR1 as SEHNR and CDR2 as FQNEAQ (reference sequence). This CDR3 contains 11 residues.